One sample yielded the 10 T cell receptor beta chains listed below, sequenced in a study of cytomegalovirus exposure and HLA in healthy donors. PCR amplification relied on 60 Vbeta primers (plus 13 Jbeta primers). Method: immunoSEQ multiplex PCR; TCRdb's copy keeps in-frame clones and lacks some. The repertoire holds around 200,000 clones, with 80% as singletons. Sequencing input: PBMCs. The receptors originated from a boy younger than 18 in good health and CMV-seronegative.

The chain recombines TRBV11-2 with TRBJ2-7, with TRBD2 matching 11 bases. Trimming took 3 bases from V and 4 from J; bases not matched to a gene: 14. Per the germline V gene, CDR1 is SGHAT and CDR2 is FQNNGV. This CDR3 comprises 18 residues. The CDR3 nucleotides read TGTGCCAGCAGCTTTTCCCGGCTACTAGCGGGAGCATCTTACGAGCAGTACTTC. This translates into CASSFSRLLAGASYEQYF.

V and J are TRBV12-5 and TRBJ2-7, with TRBD2 identical over 8 bases. This CDR3 has 14 residues. The J segment lost 4 bases and the V segment lost 10 bases, leaving 12 bases of the junction unmatched. Germline lookup yields CDR1 LGHNT and CDR2 FRNRAP. DNA of the CDR3: TGTGCTAAACGGAACGGGAGGGCCGGGTACGAGCAGTACTTC. Translated: CAKRNGRAGYEQYF.

The rearrangement joins TRBV13 to TRBJ1-1; D call uncertain. Germline loops: CDR1 PRHDT, CDR2 FYEKMQ (reference sequence). The germline V and J ends were trimmed by 4 bases and 4 bases, with 4 bases remaining between them. The CDR3 is made up of 11 amino acids. The CDR3 DNA sequence: TGTGCCAGCAGCTCTTCCACTGAAGCTTTCTTT. It translates to CASSSSTEAFF.

This clone has more than one count but fewer than ten. CDR3 protein: CASGFGLAGYTDTQYF. CDR3 bases: TGTGCTAGTGGTTTTGGACTAGCGGGGTACACAGATACGCAGTATTTT. The chain combines TRBV12-5 with TRBJ2-3; 12 bases align to TRBD2. Looked up from germline, CDR1 is LGHNT and CDR2 is FRNRAP. V lost 3 bases, J lost 2 bases, and 3 bases stayed unmatched. This CDR3 is 16 amino acids long.

V gene TRBV4-2 combines with J gene TRBJ1-3, with D perhaps matching TRBD1 (5 bases). V was cut by 4 bases and J by 0 bases, with 16 bases left in between. There are 17 residues in the CDR3. Germline CDR1 is LGHNA and CDR2 is YNFKEQ. The CDR3 DNA is TGTGCCAGCAGCCTCGGGGGGGTTGAACTCTCTGGAAACACCATATATTTT. Amino acid sequence: CASSLGGVELSGNTIYF.

The V call is TRBV5-1, the J call TRBJ2-1, with TRBD2 as a possible D gene (6 bases). The CDR3 has 15 amino acids. Germline V gene data show CDR1 as SGHRS and CDR2 as YFSETQ. V gave up 4 bases and J gave up 4 bases, with 15 bases separating them. CDR3 coding DNA: TGCGCCAGCAGCGTCGAGACGGGAGAATACAATGAGCAGTTCTTC. Its protein product is CASSVETGEYNEQFF.

The rearrangement uses TRBV19 and TRBJ1-5; a possible D gene is TRBD1 (6 bases). The length of the CDR3 is 13 residues. Germline CDR1 is LNHDA and CDR2 is SQIVND (reference sequence). V was trimmed by 11 bases and J by 1 base, leaving 12 bases between them. As DNA, the CDR3 is TGTGCCGGAGGGGGACTAAGCAATCAGCCCCAGCATTTT. It specifies CAGGGLSNQPQHF.

The chain couples TRBV30 to TRBJ1-4, with D hard to call. Germline V gene data show CDR1 as GTSNPN and CDR2 as SVGIG (reference sequence). Trimming stripped 5 bases from V and 8 bases from J, with 18 bases between. This CDR3 is 14 amino acids long. The CDR3 loop is CAWGLGLSNEKLFF. The CDR3 bases are TGTGCCTGGGGCCTTGGGCTTTCCAACGAAAAACTGTTTTTT.

The V gene is TRBV10-2, the J gene TRBJ2-5; 10 nucleotides agree with TRBD1. The J call may be incorrect, as the DNA end agrees better with TRBJ2-7. The CDR3 is 13 residues long. Germline CDR1 is WSHSY and CDR2 is SAAADI. CDR3 nucleotide sequence: TGCGCCAGCCGGACAGGGGGCTCCTACGAGCAGTACTTC. It is translated as CASRTGGSYEQYF.

The genes are TRBV7-3 and TRBJ1-3, with D possibly matching TRBD1 (6 bases). The CDR3 runs 15 residues. Trimming took off 5 bases at V and 0 bases at J, with 11 bases between the two ends. Germline V gives CDR1 SGHTA, CDR2 FQGTGA. The chain's CDR3 is CASSPTGGSGNTIYF. CDR3 DNA: TGTGCCAGCAGCCCGACAGGAGGCTCTGGAAACACCATATATTTT.